Reported below is one T cell receptor beta chain. This clone's antigen is unknown. Per-base qualities were not stored, and no clone one base away is much larger. The sample belongs to a study of shared clonotypes between healthy human individuals (dated by TCRdb to 2018 to 2021). A note on the overall study: The cohort comprised a couple of women and three men aged 18 to 49 years. For each donor, three plates each were used for CD4 naive and CD4 memory, two plates were used for CD8 naive, and one plate was used for CD8 memory. To estimate repertoire size and how much clonotypes are shared between individuals, the study performed deep sequencing of blood TCR repertoires from a few healthy adults. Different laboratories and diverse techniques were used to prepare libraries and sequence TCR repertoires, to increase sequencing depth and limit assay-specific biases. Leukapheresis yielded between about 0.9 and 9 billion PBMCs per donor. The paper as a whole reports these results and caveats: Sampling was restricted to blood, and TCR repertoires in tissues likely differ from the TCR repertoires found in blood. Pairwise subsampling indicated that sequencing depth was expected to affect the degree of clonotype sharing among donors. Naive subsets generally had larger estimated clonotype richness than memory subsets did. Sharing across several donors was observed for around 4.8% of naive CD4, about 3.2% of naive CD8, over 2% of memory CD4, and about 0.38% of memory CD8 clonotypes. Rarefaction of sorted-subset datasets indicated incomplete sequencing despite the large sequencing depth. Clonotypes shared by all four sorted-subset donors showed higher generation probabilities than non-shared clonotypes. The genetic and exposure-history diversity represented was limited by the small number of donors.

The donors were healthy, HIV-negative adults with no recently reported acute infections or vaccinations. Every donor was a Caucasian adult living in Nashville, Tennessee, USA. CD8 memory samples consisted of magnetically selected CD45RO+ cells combined with CCR7-negative CD45RA+ effector memory (TemRA) cells. After blood collection by leukapheresis, PBMCs were isolated using Ficoll-Histopaque density gradient centrifugation and then cryopreserved in the vapor phase of liquid nitrogen. Purity and quantity of every magnetically sorted T cell population were checked by analytical flow cytometry. From each sorted fraction, genomic DNA was isolated and quantified by UV absorbance on a Nanodrop 2000c. From a lookup of the germline V gene (reference sequence), CDR1 and CDR2 are SEHNR and FQNEAQ. The CDR3 has 13 amino acids, counting the end cysteine and phenylalanine. Of the read, only the CDR3 DNA is kept; its 39 bases are in frame from base 1. At the junction V is shortened by 2 bases and J by 4 bases, with 7 bases in between.

Using the deep immunoSEQ assay, multiplex PCR amplified TCR CDR3 regions from genomic DNA. Genomic DNA extracted from each cell subset was distributed evenly over all wells of several immunoSEQ 96-well plates, and each plate served as one replicate. For sorted subsets, each replicate PCR was loaded with approximately 200 ng genomic DNA, equivalent to 25,000 to 30,000 T cell genomes. Purified libraries were measured with a Qubit 3.0 fluorometer, size-checked on a Bioanalyzer 2100, and measured again with the KAPA Library Quantification kit. A separate single-read 150-cycle Illumina NextSeq 550 flow cell was used to sequence each immunoSEQ 96-well plate. Regarding the original processing steps: The immunoSEQ output contained only junctional sequences without quality scores, so filtering could not match that applied to full-length reads. To assign V/J genes and CDR3, sequences were annotated against IMGT germline references using PyIR, a Python wrapper for IgBLAST v1.9. Any read was removed if the V/J assignment was weak (E-value above 1e-6), the CDR3 was missing, or the read contained stop codons, out-of-frame junctions, or ambiguous translated residues. V3J clonotypes were defined by identical inferred V gene, J gene, and CDR3 amino acid sequence. The percentage overlap between two repertoires was calculated by dividing the number of shared unique clonotypes by the size of the smaller repertoire. Richness of each repertoire was evaluated using RTK rarefaction, the Chao1 estimator, and Recon v2.1 estimates of unobserved clonotypes. OLGA was used to compute generation probabilities for all TCRbeta clonotypes that the gDNA method yielded from several donors. TCRdb took over this immuneACCESS table, retaining in-frame rearrangements with V and J assigned. Such tables are incomplete; in checked studies, under half of the missing clones stem from an unresolved V gene, and the remainder is unexplained. That table furnishes V, J and clone size, whereas the DNA furnished D and trimming. The sample contains 85,000 to 100,000 clones, almost 70% of them found a single time. 50% of the sample belongs to the ten largest clones.

This sequence was found in a man between 25 and 39 years old in good health. The material sequenced was memory CD8+ T cells sorted from blood. What this sample's cell subset or site label stands for: CD45RO+ cells pooled with CCR7-negative TemRA cells. The chain joins TRBV7-9 to TRBJ2-3; matching of 5 bases hints at TRBD2 as the D gene. CDR3 sequence: CASSLTEADTQYF. The DNA sequence follows: TGTGCCAGCAGCTTAACGGAGGCAGATACGCAGTATTTT.